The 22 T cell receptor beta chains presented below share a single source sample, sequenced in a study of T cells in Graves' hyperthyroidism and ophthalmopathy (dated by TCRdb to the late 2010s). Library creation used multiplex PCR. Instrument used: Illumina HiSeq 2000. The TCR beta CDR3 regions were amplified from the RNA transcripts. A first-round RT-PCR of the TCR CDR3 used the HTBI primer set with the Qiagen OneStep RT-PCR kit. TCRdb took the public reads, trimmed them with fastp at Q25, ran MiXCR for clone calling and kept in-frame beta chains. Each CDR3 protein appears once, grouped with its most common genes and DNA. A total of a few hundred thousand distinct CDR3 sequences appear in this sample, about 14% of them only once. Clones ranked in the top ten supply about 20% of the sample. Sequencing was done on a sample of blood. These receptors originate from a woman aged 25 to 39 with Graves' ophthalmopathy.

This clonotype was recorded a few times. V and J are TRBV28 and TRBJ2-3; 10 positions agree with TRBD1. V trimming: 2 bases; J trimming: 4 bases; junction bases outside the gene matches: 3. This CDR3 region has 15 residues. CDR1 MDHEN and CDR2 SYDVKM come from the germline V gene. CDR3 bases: TGTGCCAGCAGTTTACCCGGACAGGGGGCAGATACGCAGTATTTT. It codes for CASSLPGQGADTQYF.

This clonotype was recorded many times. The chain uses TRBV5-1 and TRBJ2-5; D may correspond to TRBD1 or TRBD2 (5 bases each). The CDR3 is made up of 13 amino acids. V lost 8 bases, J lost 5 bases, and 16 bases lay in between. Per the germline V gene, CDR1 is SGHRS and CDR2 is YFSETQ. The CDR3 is CASTLRGRETQYF. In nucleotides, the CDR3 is TGCGCCAGTACCCTGAGGGGTCGGGAGACCCAGTACTTC.

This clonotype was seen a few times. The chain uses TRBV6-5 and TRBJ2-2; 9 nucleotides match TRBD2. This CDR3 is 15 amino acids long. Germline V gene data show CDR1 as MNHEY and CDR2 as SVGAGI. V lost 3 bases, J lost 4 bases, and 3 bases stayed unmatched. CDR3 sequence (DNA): TGTGCCAGCAGTTATGAAGCGGGGGGCACCGGGGAGCTGTTTTTT. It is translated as CASSYEAGGTGELFF.

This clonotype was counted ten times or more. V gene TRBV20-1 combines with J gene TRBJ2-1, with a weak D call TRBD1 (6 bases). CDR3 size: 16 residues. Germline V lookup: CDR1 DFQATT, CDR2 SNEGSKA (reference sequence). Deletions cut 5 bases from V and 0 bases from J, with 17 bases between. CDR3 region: CSAERQATNSYNEQFF. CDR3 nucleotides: TGCAGTGCTGAAAGACAGGCCACCAACTCCTACAATGAGCAGTTCTTC.

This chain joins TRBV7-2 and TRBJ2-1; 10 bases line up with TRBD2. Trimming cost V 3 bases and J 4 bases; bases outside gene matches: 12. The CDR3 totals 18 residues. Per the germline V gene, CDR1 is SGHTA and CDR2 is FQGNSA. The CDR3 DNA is TGTGCCAGCAGCTTCCCATCCTCCGGACTAGCGGAGTACAATGAGCAGTTCTTC. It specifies CASSFPSSGLAEYNEQFF.

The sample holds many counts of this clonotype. CDR3 in amino acids: CASSPRGGLWGEQFF. Here the CDR3 DNA reads TGTGCCAGCAGTCCGCGGGGGGGCCTTTGGGGTGAGCAGTTCTTC. The V gene is TRBV28, the J gene TRBJ2-1; 9 bases are shared with TRBD2. J lost 9 bases, V lost 5 bases, and 11 bases had no gene match. CDR1 and CDR2 (germline): MDHEN, SYDVKM. The CDR3 is made up of 15 amino acids. The full variable domain, its missing parts supplied by reference TRBV28 and TRBJ2-1, is DVKVTQSSRYLVKRTGEKVFLECVQDMDHENMFWYRQDPGLGLRLIYFSYDVKMKEKGDIPEGYSVSREKKERFSLILESASTNQTSMYLCASSPRGGLWGEQFFGPGTRLTVL.

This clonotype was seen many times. The CDR3: CASSSPGPHNEQFF. CDR3 nucleotides: TGTGCCAGCAGTTCCCCAGGCCCCCACAATGAGCAGTTCTTC. The V gene is TRBV27, the J gene TRBJ2-1, with D hard to call. V dropped 4 bases and J dropped 5 bases, with 12 bases sitting between them. In germline, CDR1 is MNHEY, CDR2 SMNVEV (reference sequence). There are 14 residues in the CDR3.

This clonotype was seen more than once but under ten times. CDR3 loop: CASFQKSSYNEQFF. CDR3 bases: TGTGCCAGCTTCCAAAAGAGCTCCTACAATGAGCAGTTCTTC. This chain links TRBV7-9 with TRBJ2-1; D is unresolved. Germline CDR1 and CDR2: SEHNR and FQNEAQ (reference sequence). The CDR3 totals 14 residues. V lost 8 bases and J 0 bases, leaving 11 bases between the germline ends.

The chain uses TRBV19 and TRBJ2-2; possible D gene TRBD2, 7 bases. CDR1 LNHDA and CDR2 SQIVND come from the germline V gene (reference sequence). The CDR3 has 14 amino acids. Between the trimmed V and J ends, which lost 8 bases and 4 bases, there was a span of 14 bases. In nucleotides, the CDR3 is TGTGCCAGTCAGGGGAGGGTAGGCACCGGGGAGCTGTTTTTT. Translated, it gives CASQGRVGTGELFF.

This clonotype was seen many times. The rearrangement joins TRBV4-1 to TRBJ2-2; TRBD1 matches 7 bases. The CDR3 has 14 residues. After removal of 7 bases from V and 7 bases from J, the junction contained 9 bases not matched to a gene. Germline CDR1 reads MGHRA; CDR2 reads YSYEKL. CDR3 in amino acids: CASTVRGQGGELFF. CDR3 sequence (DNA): TGCGCCAGCACCGTAAGGGGGCAGGGCGGGGAGCTGTTTTTT.

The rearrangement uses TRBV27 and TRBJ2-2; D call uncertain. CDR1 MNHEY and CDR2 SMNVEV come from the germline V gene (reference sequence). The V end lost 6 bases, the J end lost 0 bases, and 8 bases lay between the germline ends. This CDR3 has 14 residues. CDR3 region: CASSTAANTGELFF. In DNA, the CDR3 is TGTGCCAGCAGCACCGCTGCGAACACCGGGGAGCTGTTTTTT.

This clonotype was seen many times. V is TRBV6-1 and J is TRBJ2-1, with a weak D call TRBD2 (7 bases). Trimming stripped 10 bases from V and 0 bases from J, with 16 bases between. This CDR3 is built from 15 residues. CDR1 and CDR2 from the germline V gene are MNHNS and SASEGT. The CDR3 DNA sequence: TGTGCCATTACCCAGGGAGGGGGCTCCTACAATGAGCAGTTCTTC. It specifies CAITQGGGSYNEQFF.

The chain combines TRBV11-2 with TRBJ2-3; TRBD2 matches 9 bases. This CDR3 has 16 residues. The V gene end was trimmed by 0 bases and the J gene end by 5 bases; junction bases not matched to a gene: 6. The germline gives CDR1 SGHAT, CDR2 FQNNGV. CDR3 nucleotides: TGTGCCAGCAGCTTAGATTTGCGGGGGGGCTTAGATACGCAGTATTTT. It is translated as CASSLDLRGGLDTQYF.

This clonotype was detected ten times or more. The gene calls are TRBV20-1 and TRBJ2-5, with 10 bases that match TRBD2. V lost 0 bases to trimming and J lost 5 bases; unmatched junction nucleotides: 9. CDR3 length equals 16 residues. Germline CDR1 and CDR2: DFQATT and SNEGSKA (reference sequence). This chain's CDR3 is CSARDRLAGVRETQYF. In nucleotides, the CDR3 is TGCAGTGCTAGAGATCGGCTAGCGGGGGTGAGGGAGACCCAGTACTTC.

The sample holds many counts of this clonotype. The CDR3 spells CASTPGTVSNYGYTF. As DNA, the CDR3 is TGTGCCAGCACCCCCGGGACAGTTTCTAACTATGGCTACACCTTC. This rearrangement joins TRBV2 to TRBJ1-2, with 7 bases lining up with TRBD1. CDR1 SNHLY and CDR2 FYNNEI come from the germline V gene. There are 15 residues in the CDR3. With 7 bases clipped from V and 0 bases from J, the junction kept 8 bases outside the gene matches.

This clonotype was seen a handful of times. This CDR3 is CASSRGGGGAGAGANVLTF. Here the CDR3 DNA reads TGTGCCAGCAGCCGCGGAGGAGGGGGCGCTGGAGCTGGGGCCAACGTCCTGACTTTC. The V call is TRBV5-5, the J call TRBJ2-6; D is possibly TRBD1 (7 bases). The germline gives CDR1 SGHKS, CDR2 YYEKEE (reference sequence). There are 19 residues in the CDR3. V lost 4 bases and J lost 2, with 22 bases in between.

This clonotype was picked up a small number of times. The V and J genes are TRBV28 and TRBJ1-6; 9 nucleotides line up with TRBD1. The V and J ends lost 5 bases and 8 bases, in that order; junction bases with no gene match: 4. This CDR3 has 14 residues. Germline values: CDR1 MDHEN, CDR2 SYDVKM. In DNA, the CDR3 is TGTGCCAGCAGTAGGGACAGGGCCGATTCACCCCTCCACTTT. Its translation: CASSRDRADSPLHF.

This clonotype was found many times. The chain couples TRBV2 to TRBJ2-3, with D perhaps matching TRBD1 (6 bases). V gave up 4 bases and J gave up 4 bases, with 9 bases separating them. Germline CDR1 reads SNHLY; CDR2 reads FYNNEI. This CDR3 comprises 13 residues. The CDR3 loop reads CASSVQGPDTQYF. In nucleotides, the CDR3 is TGTGCCAGCAGTGTACAGGGCCCAGATACGCAGTATTTT.

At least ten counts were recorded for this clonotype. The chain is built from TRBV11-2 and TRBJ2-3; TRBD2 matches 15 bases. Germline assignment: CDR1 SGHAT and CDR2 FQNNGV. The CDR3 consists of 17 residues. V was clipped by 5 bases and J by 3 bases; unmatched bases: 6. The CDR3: CASSLGLAGGWTDTQYF. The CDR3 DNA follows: TGTGCCAGCAGCCTCGGACTAGCGGGGGGGTGGACAGATACGCAGTATTTT. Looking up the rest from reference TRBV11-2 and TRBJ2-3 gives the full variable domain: EAGVAQSPRYKIIEKRQSVAFWCNPISGHATLYWYQQILGQGPKLLIQFQNNGVVDDSQLPKDRFSAERLKGVDSTLKIQPAKLEDSAVYLCASSLGLAGGWTDTQYFGPGTRLTVL.

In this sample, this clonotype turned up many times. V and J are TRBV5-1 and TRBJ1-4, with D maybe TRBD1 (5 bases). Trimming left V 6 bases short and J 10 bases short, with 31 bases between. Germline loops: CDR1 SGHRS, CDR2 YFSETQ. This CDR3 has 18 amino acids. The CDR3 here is CASTVCLNPGTCEGKLFF. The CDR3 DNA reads TGCGCCAGCACTGTGTGTCTTAACCCCGGGACTTGCGAAGGAAAACTGTTTTTT. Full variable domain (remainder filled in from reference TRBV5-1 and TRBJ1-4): KAGVTQTPRYLIKTRGQQVTLSCSPISGHRSVSWYQQTPGQGLQFLFEYFSETQRNKGNFPGRFSGRQFSNSRSEMNVSTLELGDSALYLCASTVCLNPGTCEGKLFFGSGTQLSVL.

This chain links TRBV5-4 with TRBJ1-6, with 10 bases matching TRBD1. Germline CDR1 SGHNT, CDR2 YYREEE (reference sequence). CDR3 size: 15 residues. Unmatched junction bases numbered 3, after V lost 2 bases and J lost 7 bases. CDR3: CASSFGTGVNSPLHF. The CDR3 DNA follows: TGTGCCAGCAGCTTCGGGACAGGGGTGAATTCACCCCTCCACTTT. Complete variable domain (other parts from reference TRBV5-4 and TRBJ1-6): ETGVTQSPTHLIKTRGQQVTLRCSSQSGHNTVSWYQQALGQGPQFIFQYYREEENGRGNFPPRFSGLQFPNYSSELNVNALELDDSALYLCASSFGTGVNSPLHFGNGTRLTVT.

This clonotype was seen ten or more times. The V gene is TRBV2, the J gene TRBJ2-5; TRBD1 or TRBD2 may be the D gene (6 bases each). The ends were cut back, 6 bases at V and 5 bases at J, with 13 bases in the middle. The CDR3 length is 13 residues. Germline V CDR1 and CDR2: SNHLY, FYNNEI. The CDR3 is CASSRGREETQYF. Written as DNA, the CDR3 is TGTGCCAGCAGCAGGGGACGGGAGGAGACCCAGTACTTC. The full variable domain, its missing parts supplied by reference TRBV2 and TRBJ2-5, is EPEVTQTPSHQVTQMGQEVILRCVPISNHLYFYWYRQILGQKVEFLVSFYNNEISEKSEIFDDQFSVERPDGSNFTLKIRSTKLEDSAMYFCASSRGREETQYFGPGTRLLVL.